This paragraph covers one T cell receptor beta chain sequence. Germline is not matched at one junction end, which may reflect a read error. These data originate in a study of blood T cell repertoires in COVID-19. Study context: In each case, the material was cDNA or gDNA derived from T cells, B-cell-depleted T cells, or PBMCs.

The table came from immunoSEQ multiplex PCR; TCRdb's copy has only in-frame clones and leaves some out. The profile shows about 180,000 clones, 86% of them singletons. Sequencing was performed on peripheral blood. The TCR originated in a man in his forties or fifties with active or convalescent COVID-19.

CDR3 nucleotides: TGTGCCAGTAGTATAGGGGCGAAGTTAGACTACGGCTACACCTTC. The encoded protein is CASSIGAKLDYGYTF. The chain has TRBV19 and TRBJ1-2; D remains ambiguous. The V gene's germline CDR1 is LNHDA and CDR2 SQIVND (reference sequence). There are 15 residues in the CDR3.